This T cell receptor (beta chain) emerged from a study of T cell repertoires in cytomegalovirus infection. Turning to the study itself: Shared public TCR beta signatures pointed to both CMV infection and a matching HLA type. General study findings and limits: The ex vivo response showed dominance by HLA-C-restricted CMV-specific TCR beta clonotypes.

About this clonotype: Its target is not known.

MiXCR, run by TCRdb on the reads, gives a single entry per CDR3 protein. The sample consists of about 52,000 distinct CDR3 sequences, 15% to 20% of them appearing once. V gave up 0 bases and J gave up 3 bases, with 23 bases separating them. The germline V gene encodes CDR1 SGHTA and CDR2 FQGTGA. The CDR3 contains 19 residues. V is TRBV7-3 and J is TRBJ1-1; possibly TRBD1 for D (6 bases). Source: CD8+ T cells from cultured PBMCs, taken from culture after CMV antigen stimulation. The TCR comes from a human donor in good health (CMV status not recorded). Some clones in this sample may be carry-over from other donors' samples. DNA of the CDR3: TGTGCCAGCAGCTTAACGGCGGGGGGCGCCTTAGGATGGGACACTGAAGCTTTCTTT. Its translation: CASSLTAGGALGWDTEAFF. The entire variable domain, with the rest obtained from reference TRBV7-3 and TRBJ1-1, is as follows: GAGVSQTPSNKVTEKGKYVELRCDPISGHTALYWYRQSLGQGPEFLIYFQGTGAADDSGLPNDRFFAVRPEGSVSTLKIQRTERGDSAVYLCASSLTAGGALGWDTEAFFGQGTRLTVV.